The T cell receptor (beta chain) described here comes from a study of T cells in localized non-small cell lung cancer. Study results and caveats: Blood T cell density predicted longer survival; adjacent-lung clonality, shorter. Because sequencing included only one region (of the tumor), heterogeneity remains possible. Uninvolved adjacent lung showed peak T cell clonality, exceeding tumor.

Concerning this clone itself: Its antigen is as yet unknown.

The CDR3 contains 14 residues. CDR1 and CDR2 from the germline V gene are SQVTM and ANQGSEA. With 3 bases clipped from V and 4 bases from J, the junction kept 4 bases outside the gene matches. The method was immunoSEQ multiplex PCR; TCRdb's version includes in-frame clones alone and lacks a portion of them. Among fewer than 35,000 clones listed, around nine tenths were seen once. Sample: peripheral blood, taken before any cancer treatment. The chain combines TRBV29-1 with TRBJ2-2, with 8 positions matching TRBD2. This clonotype originated in a female donor of 60 years or more with stage I lung adenocarcinoma. CDR3 in DNA: TGCAGCGTTGAGGCGGGAGGTGGCACCGGGGAGCTGTTTTTT. Its translation is CSVEAGGGTGELFF.